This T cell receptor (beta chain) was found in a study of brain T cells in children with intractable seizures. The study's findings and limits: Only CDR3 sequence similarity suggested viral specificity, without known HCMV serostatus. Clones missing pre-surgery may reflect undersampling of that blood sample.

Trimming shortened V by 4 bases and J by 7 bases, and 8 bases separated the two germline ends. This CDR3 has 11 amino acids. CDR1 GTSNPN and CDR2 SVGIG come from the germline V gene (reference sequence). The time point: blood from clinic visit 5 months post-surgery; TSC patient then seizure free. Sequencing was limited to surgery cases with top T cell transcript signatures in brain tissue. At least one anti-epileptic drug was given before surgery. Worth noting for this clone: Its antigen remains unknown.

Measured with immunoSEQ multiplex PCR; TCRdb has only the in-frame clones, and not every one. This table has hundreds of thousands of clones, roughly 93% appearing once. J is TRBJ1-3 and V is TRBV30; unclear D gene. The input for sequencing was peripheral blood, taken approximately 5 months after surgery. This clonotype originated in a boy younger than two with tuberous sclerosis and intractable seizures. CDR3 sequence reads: CAWTSRNTIYF. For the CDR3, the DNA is TGTGCCTGGACCAGCCGTAACACCATATATTTT.